Following are 32 T cell receptor beta chains from one sample sequenced in a study of blood T cell repertoires in COVID-19. Generated by immunoSEQ multiplex PCR, the TCRdb table keeps only in-frame clones and is missing some. The sample has 100,000 to 120,000 clones; 80% to 85% are singletons. The sample comprised peripheral blood. The source is a man at least 80 years old with acute or convalescent COVID-19.

The chain is built from TRBV10-1 and TRBJ1-1; D is perhaps TRBD1 (6 bases). In germline, CDR1 is WNHNN, CDR2 SYGVQD (reference sequence). CDR3 size: 13 residues. Trimming shortened V by 5 bases and J by 0 bases, and 7 bases separated the two germline ends. CDR3 in amino acids: CASSQGLNTEAFF. CDR3 in DNA: TGCGCCAGCAGTCAGGGGCTGAACACTGAAGCTTTCTTT.

The gene calls are TRBV28 and TRBJ1-1, with 9 positions matching TRBD1. This CDR3 contains 15 residues. Trimming at V came to 6 bases and at J to 4 bases, leaving 9 bases not matched to a gene. From germline, CDR1 is MDHEN and CDR2 SYDVKM. The CDR3 DNA reads TGTGCCAGCAGGGAGGAGGACAGGGGTATCACTGAAGCTTTCTTT. Protein sequence: CASREEDRGITEAFF.

This clone was observed a handful of times. This chain links TRBV5-5 with TRBJ2-1; a weak D match, TRBD2 (5 bases). Trimming took off 4 bases at V and 5 bases at J, with 10 bases between the two ends. There are 13 residues in the CDR3. Per the germline V gene, CDR1 is SGHKS and CDR2 is YYEKEE (reference sequence). CDR3 nucleotides: TGTGCCAGCAGCCCCACGACTAACAATGAGCAGTTCTTC. This translates into CASSPTTNNEQFF.

This clone has just a few counts. The CDR3 loop is CASSSPPNEQYF. Here the CDR3 DNA reads TGCGCCAGCAGCTCGCCCCCTAACGAGCAGTACTTC. The chain recombines TRBV5-1 with TRBJ2-7; no clear D. CDR1 SGHRS and CDR2 YFSETQ come from the germline V gene. The V end was cut by 3 bases, the J end by 5 bases, with 9 bases between. This CDR3 has 12 residues. Supplemented by reference TRBV5-1 and TRBJ2-7, the full variable domain reads KAGVTQTPRYLIKTRGQQVTLSCSPISGHRSVSWYQQTPGQGLQFLFEYFSETQRNKGNFPGRFSGRQFSNSRSEMNVSTLELGDSALYLCASSSPPNEQYFGPGTRLTVT.

The rearrangement links TRBV5-1 to TRBJ1-2; 7 bases match TRBD1. The germline CDR1 and CDR2 sequences are SGHRS and YFSETQ. Trimming took 0 bases from V and 7 from J; bases not matched to a gene: 6. This CDR3 spans 14 amino acids. The CDR3 loop is CASSLGQGSGGYTF. CDR3 bases: TGCGCCAGCAGCTTGGGACAGGGATCGGGTGGCTACACCTTC.

CDR3 coding DNA: TGTGCCAGCAGCTTATTCATGTCCGGGGAGCAGTACTTC. It specifies CASSLFMSGEQYF. The rearrangement joins TRBV7-9 to TRBJ2-7; D ambiguous. There are 13 residues in the CDR3. Trimming took off 2 bases at V and 7 bases at J, with 12 bases between the two ends. Germline V gives CDR1 SEHNR, CDR2 FQNEAQ (reference sequence).

The chain has TRBV6-5 and TRBJ1-5, with TRBD1 matching over 8 bases. Germline lookup yields CDR1 MNHEY and CDR2 SVGAGI. V lost 2 bases to trimming and J lost 6 bases; unmatched junction nucleotides: 6. There are 15 residues in the CDR3. The CDR3 reads CASSYTAGGSQPQHF. In nucleotides, the CDR3 is TGTGCCAGCAGTTACACGGCAGGGGGCAGTCAGCCCCAGCATTTT.

The rearrangement joins TRBV6-5 to TRBJ1-1; D perhaps matches TRBD1 (5 bases). V dropped 5 bases and J dropped 3 bases, with 16 bases sitting between them. The germline V gene encodes CDR1 MNHEY and CDR2 SVGAGI. CDR3 length: 15 residues. CDR3 DNA: TGTGCCAGCAGTAGACAGTCCGGGGGGTACACTGAAGCTTTCTTT. Its protein is CASSRQSGGYTEAFF.

This clone was seen more than once but under ten times. This chain links TRBV6-5 with TRBJ2-6; tentative D call: TRBD1 (5 bases). Trimming cost V 2 bases and J 0 bases, with 5 bases left between them. CDR3 size: 15 residues. Germline-derived CDR1 and CDR2 are MNHEY and SVGAGI. DNA for the CDR3: TGTGCCAGCAGTTACGACAGCTCTGGGGCCAACGTCCTGACTTTC. Translating gives CASSYDSSGANVLTF.

This chain connects TRBV28 to TRBJ1-5, with D unresolved. CDR1 and CDR2 from the germline V gene are MDHEN and SYDVKM. Trimming removed 6 bases at V and 4 bases at J, with 13 bases between. The CDR3 runs to 14 residues. CDR3 sequence (DNA): TGTGCCAGCAGCCTAGACGGCAGTAATCAGCCCCAGCATTTT. It specifies CASSLDGSNQPQHF.

The chain links TRBV5-4 to TRBJ2-7; no clear D gene. The V and J ends lost 1 base and 0 bases respectively, with 11 bases between them. Germline CDR1 is SGHNT and CDR2 is YYREEE (reference sequence). This CDR3 is built from 15 residues. The CDR3: CASSLSVGYSYEQYF. CDR3 nucleotides: TGTGCCAGCAGCTTGTCTGTCGGTTACTCCTACGAGCAGTACTTC. Looking up the rest from reference TRBV5-4 and TRBJ2-7 gives the full variable domain: ETGVTQSPTHLIKTRGQQVTLRCSSQSGHNTVSWYQQALGQGPQFIFQYYREEENGRGNFPPRFSGLQFPNYSSELNVNALELDDSALYLCASSLSVGYSYEQYFGPGTRLTVT.

The chain recombines TRBV18 with TRBJ2-2; 8 bases match TRBD1. After removal of 6 bases from V and 1 base from J, the junction contained 1 base not matched to a gene. CDR3 length: 14 amino acids. Germline V gene lookup returns CDR1 KGHSH and CDR2 LQKENI. The CDR3 region is CASSGTGNTGELFF. In DNA, the CDR3 is TGTGCCAGCTCCGGGACAGGGAACACCGGGGAGCTGTTTTTT.

The V and J genes are TRBV7-2 and TRBJ1-2, with D hard to call. CDR3 length: 14 amino acids. Trimming took off 6 bases at V and 8 bases at J, with 19 bases between the two ends. The V gene's germline CDR1 is SGHTA and CDR2 FQGNSA. The CDR3 DNA reads TGTGCCAGCAGTTCTATAAGCGGAGCAGGCGGCTACACCTTC. It translates to CASSSISGAGGYTF. Supplemented by reference TRBV7-2 and TRBJ1-2, the full variable domain reads GAGVSQSPSNKVTEKGKDVELRCDPISGHTALYWYRQSLGQGLEFLIYFQGNSAPDKSGLPSDRFSAERTGGSVSTLTIQRTQQEDSAVYLCASSSISGAGGYTFGSGTRLTVV.

The chain employs TRBV6-6 and TRBJ1-1; TRBD1 agrees at 9 bases. Germline V CDR1 and CDR2: MNHNY, SVGAGI (reference sequence). With 4 bases clipped from V and 5 bases from J, the junction kept 8 bases outside the gene matches. CDR3 size: 15 residues. In DNA, the CDR3 is TGTGCCAGCAGTTCGATGGGACAGGGAGGAACTGAAGCTTTCTTT. It codes for CASSSMGQGGTEAFF.

This rearrangement joins TRBV5-6 to TRBJ1-4; unclear D gene. The V and J ends lost 4 bases and 7 bases respectively, with 14 bases between them. CDR1 is SGHDT, CDR2 YYEEEE, per germline. This CDR3 region has 14 residues. CDR3 amino acids: CASSTKRPPEKLFF. CDR3 nucleotide sequence: TGTGCCAGCAGCACTAAACGCCCCCCTGAAAAACTGTTTTTT.

The chain recombines TRBV2 with TRBJ2-2; 7 nucleotides align to TRBD1. Germline V CDR1 and CDR2: SNHLY, FYNNEI. Trimming cost V 5 bases and J 5 bases; bases outside gene matches: 8. The CDR3 extends over 15 amino acids. CDR3 coding DNA: TGTGCCAGCAGTTACCGGGACAGAGGAACCGGGGAGCTGTTTTTT. It specifies CASSYRDRGTGELFF.

V and J are TRBV2 and TRBJ2-7; D is perhaps TRBD2 (6 bases). The CDR3 has 15 amino acids. V dropped 4 bases and J dropped 2 bases, with 15 bases sitting between them. The germline V gene has CDR1 SNHLY and CDR2 FYNNEI. The CDR3 bases are TGTGCCAGCAGTGGGACTAAGGGGATCACCTACGAGCAGTACTTC. Amino acid sequence: CASSGTKGITYEQYF.

J is TRBJ1-1 and V is TRBV28, with D possibly being TRBD1 (6 bases). The germline V and J ends were trimmed by 7 bases and 2 bases, with 11 bases remaining between them. Germline V gene data show CDR1 as MDHEN and CDR2 as SYDVKM. The CDR3 length is 13 residues. Written as DNA, the CDR3 is TGTGCCAGCACCGTACAGGGAAACACTGAAGCTTTCTTT. This gives the protein CASTVQGNTEAFF.

The CDR3 loop reads CASSLQGRFGYTF. In DNA form, the CDR3 reads TGTGCCAGCAGTTTACAGGGGCGGTTTGGCTACACCTTC. The V call is TRBV28, the J call TRBJ1-2; D might be TRBD1 (6 bases). CDR1 is MDHEN and CDR2 is SYDVKM in the germline V gene. The germline V and J ends were trimmed by 2 bases and 7 bases, with 11 bases remaining between them. The CDR3 sequence is 13 residues long.

V is TRBV6-5 and J is TRBJ2-6; D possibly corresponds to TRBD1 (6 bases). This CDR3 is 15 amino acids long. Germline V CDR1 and CDR2: MNHEY, SVGAGI. Trimming stripped 6 bases from V and 0 bases from J, with 9 bases between. CDR3 protein: CASRSGVSGANVLTF. Written as DNA, the CDR3 is TGTGCCAGCAGATCAGGGGTCTCTGGGGCCAACGTCCTGACTTTC.

The rearrangement joins TRBV19 to TRBJ1-1; D possibly corresponds to TRBD1 (5 bases). CDR1 LNHDA and CDR2 SQIVND come from the germline V gene (reference sequence). The CDR3 sequence is 16 residues long. Trimming left V 5 bases short and J 0 bases short, with 16 bases between. CDR3 in amino acids: CASSPRQWRMNTEAFF. CDR3 sequence (DNA): TGTGCCAGTAGTCCCAGACAGTGGAGAATGAACACTGAAGCTTTCTTT.

The chain joins TRBV4-2 to TRBJ2-3; tentative D call: TRBD2 (6 bases). Trimming left V 4 bases short and J 0 bases short, with 8 bases between. CDR3 length equals 14 residues. From germline, CDR1 is LGHNA and CDR2 YNFKEQ. The chain's CDR3 is CASSPGTSTDTQYF. As DNA, the CDR3 is TGTGCCAGCAGCCCCGGGACTAGCACAGATACGCAGTATTTT.

The CDR3 spells CASSRQGQVSYEQYF. The CDR3 nucleotides are TGTGCCAGCAGCCGCCAGGGACAGGTATCCTACGAGCAGTACTTC. The chain recombines TRBV9 with TRBJ2-7, with 8 bases fitting TRBD1. V was clipped by 4 bases and J by 1 base; unmatched bases: 7. Germline assignment: CDR1 SGDLS and CDR2 YYNGEE. The CDR3 consists of 15 residues.

The chain joins TRBV7-8 to TRBJ2-7; 9 nucleotides align to TRBD1. The CDR3 spans 15 residues. Per germline, CDR1 SGHVS and CDR2 FQNEAQ. V lost 3 bases, J lost 5 bases, and 8 bases stayed unmatched. The CDR3 here is CASSFSGTGRHEQYF. CDR3 coding DNA: TGTGCCAGCAGCTTTTCCGGGACAGGGAGACACGAGCAGTACTTC.

J is TRBJ1-5 and V is TRBV3-1 (or the pseudogene TRBV3-2), with 10 bases identical to TRBD1. Germline V gene data show CDR1 as LGHDT and CDR2 as YNNKEL (reference sequence). The CDR3 contains 15 residues. The V segment lost 4 bases and the J segment 4 bases; nucleotides outside the gene matches: 4. The CDR3 sequence: CASSPGQGGNQPQHF. CDR3 in DNA: TGTGCCAGCAGCCCAGGACAGGGGGGTAATCAGCCCCAGCATTTT.

This chain links TRBV27 with TRBJ1-5; TRBD1 matches at 9 bases. Germline V CDR1 and CDR2: MNHEY, SMNVEV (reference sequence). The CDR3 sequence is 16 residues long. After removal of 6 bases from V and 4 bases from J, the junction contained 10 bases not matched to a gene. The CDR3 region has the DNA TGTGCCAGCAGCCGTAGGTGGGACAGGGTAAATCAGCCCCAGCATTTT. Translation gives CASSRRWDRVNQPQHF.

The J gene is TRBJ1-1, the V gene TRBV6-4; 8 nucleotides align to TRBD1. The CDR3 loop spans 14 amino acids. Germline values: CDR1 MRHNA, CDR2 SNTAGT. The J segment lost 1 base and the V segment lost 6 bases, leaving 4 bases of the junction unmatched. This CDR3 reads CASSSGGSNTEAFF. DNA of the CDR3: TGTGCCAGCAGCTCAGGGGGCTCGAACACTGAAGCTTTCTTT.

The chain combines TRBV5-1 with TRBJ2-6; 11 bases map to TRBD1. V gave up 4 bases and J gave up 1 base; unmatched junction bases: 10. The germline V gene encodes CDR1 SGHRS and CDR2 YFSETQ. The CDR3 contains 19 residues. CDR3 residues: CASSRKRTGGASGANVLTF. The CDR3 coding sequence is TGCGCCAGCAGCCGGAAAAGGACAGGGGGCGCATCTGGGGCCAACGTCCTGACTTTC.

The rearrangement links TRBV6-5 to TRBJ2-1; no definite D call. The V gene's germline CDR1 is MNHEY and CDR2 SVGAGI. Trimming took 0 bases from V and 3 from J, leaving 9 bases between them. The CDR3 consists of 15 residues. DNA of the CDR3: TGTGCCAGCAGTTACTCCCGACGGAGCTACAATGAGCAGTTCTTC. Amino acid sequence: CASSYSRRSYNEQFF.

This clone was seen only once. The V gene is TRBV18, the J gene TRBJ1-2; TRBD1 is a possible D gene (5 bases). The CDR3 contains 13 residues. Looked up from germline, CDR1 is KGHSH and CDR2 is LQKENI. The V end was cut by 2 bases, the J end by 7 bases, with 11 bases between. CDR3 DNA: TGTGCCAGCTCACCAGATCCCAGGGCTGGCTACACCTTC. Its translation is CASSPDPRAGYTF.

The V gene is TRBV27, the J gene TRBJ2-7; D may be TRBD1 (6 bases). This CDR3 region has 13 residues. Trimming stripped 3 bases from V and 4 bases from J, with 10 bases between. Germline V gives CDR1 MNHEY, CDR2 SMNVEV (reference sequence). The CDR3 sequence is CASSLGTWYEQYF. The CDR3 DNA reads TGTGCCAGCAGTTTGGGGACATGGTACGAGCAGTACTTC.

The rearrangement joins TRBV3-1 (or the pseudogene TRBV3-2) to TRBJ1-5; D remains ambiguous. Trimming took off 4 bases at V and 1 base at J, with 5 bases between the two ends. CDR3 length: 13 amino acids. Germline CDR1 is LGHDT and CDR2 is YNNKEL (reference sequence). The CDR3 region has the DNA TGTGCCAGCAGCCCCCGGAGCAATCAGCCCCAGCATTTT. The encoded protein is CASSPRSNQPQHF.